What follows is one T cell receptor (beta chain) and its context. The data were taken from a study of control samples from healthy donors and cancer patients. Here immunoSEQ multiplex PCR was the method, and the copy in TCRdb shows in-frame clones only, minus some. The profile shows 120,000 or so clones, less than 90% of them singletons. The germline V and J ends were trimmed by 4 bases and 7 bases, with 15 bases remaining between them. The CDR3 covers 14 residues. CDR1 SGDLS and CDR2 YYNGEE come from the germline V gene. Sequenced sample: blood. This clonotype was obtained from a man in his late teens or twenties in good health. The chain has TRBV9 and TRBJ2-1, with a possible D match to TRBD2 (6 bases). The CDR3, as DNA: TGTGCCAGCAGCCCCTCGGGACTGTCAAATGAGCAGTTCTTC. This encodes CASSPSGLSNEQFF.